Here is one T cell receptor (beta chain) with its context. Its antigen is as yet unknown. The sample comes from a study of blood T cells in healthy people across ages. The wider study: T cells yielded about one barcoded beta molecule per two cells through template switching.

Notes on the study in general: Roughly linear age-related decline in beta diversity appeared, significant by age approximately 40.

The authors ran a second PCR of about 7 to 11 cycles using a sample-barcoded 5' primer and a J-beta primer mix. Every sample returned 2.5 million or more CDR3-containing paired-end reads. Each CDR3 protein is one row after TCRdb ran MiXCR on the 5' RACE reads. This table holds 1.5 million to 2 million distinct CDR3 sequences, about 31% found once. This receptor was obtained from a woman aged 25 to 39 in good health. The sample comprised blood.

In DNA form, the CDR3 reads TGTGCCAGCAGTTTCGCCGATGAGCAGTTCTTC. It encodes CASSFADEQFF. This chain uses TRBV28 with TRBJ2-1, with D unclear. The germline V gene encodes CDR1 MDHEN and CDR2 SYDVKM. Trimming removed 3 bases from V and 8 bases from J, with 5 bases in between. This CDR3 spans 11 amino acids.